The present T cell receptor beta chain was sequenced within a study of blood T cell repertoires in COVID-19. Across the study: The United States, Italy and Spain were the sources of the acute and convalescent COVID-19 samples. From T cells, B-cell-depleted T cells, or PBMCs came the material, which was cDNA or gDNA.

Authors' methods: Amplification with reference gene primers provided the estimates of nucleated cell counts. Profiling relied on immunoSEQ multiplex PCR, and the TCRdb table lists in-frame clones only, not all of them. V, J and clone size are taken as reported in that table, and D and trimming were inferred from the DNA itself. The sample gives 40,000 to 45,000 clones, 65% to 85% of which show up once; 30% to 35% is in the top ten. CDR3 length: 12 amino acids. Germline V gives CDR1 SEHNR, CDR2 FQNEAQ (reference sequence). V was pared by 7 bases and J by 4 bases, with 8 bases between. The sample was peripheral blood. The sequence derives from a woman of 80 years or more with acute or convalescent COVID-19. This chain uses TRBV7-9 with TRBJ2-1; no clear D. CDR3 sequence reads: CASTHSYNEQFF. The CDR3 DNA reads TGTGCCAGCACCCACTCTTACAATGAGCAGTTCTTC.